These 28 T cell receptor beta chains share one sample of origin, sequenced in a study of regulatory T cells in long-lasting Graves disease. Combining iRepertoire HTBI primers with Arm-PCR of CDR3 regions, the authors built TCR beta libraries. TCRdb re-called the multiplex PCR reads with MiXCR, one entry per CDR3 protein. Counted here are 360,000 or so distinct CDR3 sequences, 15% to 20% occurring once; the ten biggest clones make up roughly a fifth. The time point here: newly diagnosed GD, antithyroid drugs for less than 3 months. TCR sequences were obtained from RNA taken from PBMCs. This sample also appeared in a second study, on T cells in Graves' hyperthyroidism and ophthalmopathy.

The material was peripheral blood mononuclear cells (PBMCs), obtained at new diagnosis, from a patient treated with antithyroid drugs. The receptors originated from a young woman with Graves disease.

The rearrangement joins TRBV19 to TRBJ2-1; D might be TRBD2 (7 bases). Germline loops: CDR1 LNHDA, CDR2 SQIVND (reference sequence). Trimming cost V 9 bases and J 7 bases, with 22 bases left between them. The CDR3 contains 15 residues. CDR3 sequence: CASSRGAGVVNEQFF. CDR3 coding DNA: TGTGCCAGCTCCCGGGGGGCGGGAGTAGTTAATGAGCAGTTCTTC.

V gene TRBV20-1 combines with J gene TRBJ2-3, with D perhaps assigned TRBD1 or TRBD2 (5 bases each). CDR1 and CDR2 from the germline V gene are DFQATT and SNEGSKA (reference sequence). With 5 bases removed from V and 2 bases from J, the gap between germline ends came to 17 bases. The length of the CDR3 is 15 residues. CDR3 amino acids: CSALTFEGYTDTQYF. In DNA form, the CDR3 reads TGCAGTGCTCTAACTTTTGAGGGGTACACAGATACGCAGTATTTT.

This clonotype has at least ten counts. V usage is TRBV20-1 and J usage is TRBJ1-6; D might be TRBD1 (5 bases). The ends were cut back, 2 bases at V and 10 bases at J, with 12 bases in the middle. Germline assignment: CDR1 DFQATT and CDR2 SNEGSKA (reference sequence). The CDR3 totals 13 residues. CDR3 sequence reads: CSARWDFGSPLHF. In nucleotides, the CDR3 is TGCAGTGCTAGATGGGACTTTGGATCACCCCTCCACTTT.

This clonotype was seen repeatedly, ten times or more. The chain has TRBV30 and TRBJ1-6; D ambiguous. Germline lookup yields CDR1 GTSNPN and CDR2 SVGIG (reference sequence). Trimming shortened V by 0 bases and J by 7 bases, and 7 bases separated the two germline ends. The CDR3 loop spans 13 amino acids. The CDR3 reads CAWSVAGNSPLHF. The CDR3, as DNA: TGTGCCTGGAGTGTGGCGGGGAATTCACCCCTCCACTTT.

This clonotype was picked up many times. The CDR3 region has the DNA TGCAGTGCTAGGAGGCTGGGACAGGACGGCGGGGAGCTGTTTTTT. Translated, it gives CSARRLGQDGGELFF. The chain couples TRBV20-1 to TRBJ2-2, with 8 bases that match TRBD1. CDR1 is DFQATT and CDR2 is SNEGSKA in the germline V gene (reference sequence). This CDR3 spans 15 amino acids. Trimming took 3 bases from V and 7 from J; bases not matched to a gene: 10.

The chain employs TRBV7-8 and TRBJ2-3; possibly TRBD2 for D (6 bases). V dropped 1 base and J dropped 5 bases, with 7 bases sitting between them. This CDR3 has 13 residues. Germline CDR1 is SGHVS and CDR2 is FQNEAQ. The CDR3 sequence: CASSLGREDTQYF. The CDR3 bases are TGTGCCAGCAGCTTAGGGCGGGAAGATACGCAGTATTTT.

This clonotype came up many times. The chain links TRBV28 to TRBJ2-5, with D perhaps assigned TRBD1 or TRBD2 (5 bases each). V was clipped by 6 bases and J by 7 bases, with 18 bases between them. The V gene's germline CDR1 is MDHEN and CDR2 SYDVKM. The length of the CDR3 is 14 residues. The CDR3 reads CASSLPGTAGTQYF. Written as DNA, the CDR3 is TGTGCCAGCAGCCTGCCCGGGACGGCAGGGACCCAGTACTTC.

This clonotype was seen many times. In DNA form, the CDR3 reads TGTGCCAGCAGCCAATTGCGGGAGTCCGAGCAGTACTTC. Translation: CASSQLRESEQYF. The rearrangement links TRBV3-1 to TRBJ2-7; 7 bases are a match to TRBD2. The CDR3 extends over 13 amino acids. The V segment lost 2 bases and the J segment 6 bases; nucleotides outside the gene matches: 4. The germline gives CDR1 LGHDT, CDR2 YNNKEL (reference sequence).

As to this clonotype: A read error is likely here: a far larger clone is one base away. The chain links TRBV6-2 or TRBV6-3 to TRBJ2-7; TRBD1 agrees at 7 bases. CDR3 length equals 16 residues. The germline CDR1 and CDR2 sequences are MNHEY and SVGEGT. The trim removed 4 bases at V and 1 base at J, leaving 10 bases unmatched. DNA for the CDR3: TGTGCCAGCAGTTGCTCGAGAGGGGGCGCGTCCTACGAGCAGTACTTC. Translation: CASSCSRGGASYEQYF.

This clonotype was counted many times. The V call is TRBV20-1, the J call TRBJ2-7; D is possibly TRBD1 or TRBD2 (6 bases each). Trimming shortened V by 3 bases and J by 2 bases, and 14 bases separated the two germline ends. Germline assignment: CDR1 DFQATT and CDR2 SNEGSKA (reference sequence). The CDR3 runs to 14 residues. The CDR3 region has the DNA TGCAGTGCTAGTCGGGGGCGCGAACCCTACGAGCAGTACTTC. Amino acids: CSASRGREPYEQYF.

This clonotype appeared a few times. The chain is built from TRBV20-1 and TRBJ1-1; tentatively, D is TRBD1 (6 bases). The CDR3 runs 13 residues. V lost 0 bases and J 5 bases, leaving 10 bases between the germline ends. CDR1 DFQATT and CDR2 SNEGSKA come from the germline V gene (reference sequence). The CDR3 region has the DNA TGCAGTGCTAGAGACAGGGGAGGGACTGAAGCTTTCTTT. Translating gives CSARDRGGTEAFF.

The CDR3 protein is CASSLGSGANSGANVLTF. The CDR3 nucleotides are TGTGCCAGCAGCTTGGGGTCAGGGGCGAACTCTGGGGCCAACGTCCTGACTTTC. The V call is TRBV5-8, the J call TRBJ2-6; possible D gene TRBD1, 6 bases. This CDR3 comprises 18 residues. Germline assignment: CDR1 SGHTS and CDR2 YDEGEE. The V end lost 0 bases, the J end lost 0 bases, and 13 bases lay between the germline ends.

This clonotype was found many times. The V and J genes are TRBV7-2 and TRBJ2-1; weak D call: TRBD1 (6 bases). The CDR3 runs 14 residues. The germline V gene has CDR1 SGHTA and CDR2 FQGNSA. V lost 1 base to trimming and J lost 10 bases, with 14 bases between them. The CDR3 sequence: CASSLGRGFGEQFF. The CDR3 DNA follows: TGTGCCAGCAGCTTAGGCAGGGGATTTGGAGAGCAGTTCTTC. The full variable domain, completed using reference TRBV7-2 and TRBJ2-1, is GAGVSQSPSNKVTEKGKDVELRCDPISGHTALYWYRQSLGQGLEFLIYFQGNSAPDKSGLPSDRFSAERTGGSVSTLTIQRTQQEDSAVYLCASSLGRGFGEQFFGPGTRLTVL.

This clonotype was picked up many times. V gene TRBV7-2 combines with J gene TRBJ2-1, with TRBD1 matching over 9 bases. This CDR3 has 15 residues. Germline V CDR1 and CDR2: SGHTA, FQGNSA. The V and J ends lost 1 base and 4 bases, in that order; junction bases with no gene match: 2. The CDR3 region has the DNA TGTGCCAGCAGCTTAGAGACAGGGGGTTACAATGAGCAGTTCTTC. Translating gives CASSLETGGYNEQFF.

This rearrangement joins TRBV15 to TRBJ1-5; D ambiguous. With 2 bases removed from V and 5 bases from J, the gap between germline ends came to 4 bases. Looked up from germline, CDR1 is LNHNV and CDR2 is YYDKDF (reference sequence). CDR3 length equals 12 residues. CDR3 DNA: TGTGCCACCAGCAGACAGGATCAGCCCCAGCATTTT. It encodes CATSRQDQPQHF.

The CDR3 sequence is CASSRKSSGNTIYF. CDR3 coding DNA: TGTGCCAGTTCACGCAAAAGCTCTGGAAACACCATATATTTT. The V call is TRBV19, the J call TRBJ1-3; D gene ambiguous. CDR3 length equals 14 residues. Germline loops: CDR1 LNHDA, CDR2 SQIVND (reference sequence). V was cut by 8 bases and J by 0 bases, with 11 bases left in between.

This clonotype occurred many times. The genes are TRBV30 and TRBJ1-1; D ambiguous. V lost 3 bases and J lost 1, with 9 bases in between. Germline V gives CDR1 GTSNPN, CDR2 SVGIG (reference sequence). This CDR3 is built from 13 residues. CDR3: CAWSRQANTEAFF. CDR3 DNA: TGTGCCTGGAGCCGTCAGGCGAACACTGAAGCTTTCTTT.

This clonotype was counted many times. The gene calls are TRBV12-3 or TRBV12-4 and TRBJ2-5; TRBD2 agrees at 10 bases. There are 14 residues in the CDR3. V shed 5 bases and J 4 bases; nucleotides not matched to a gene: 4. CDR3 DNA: TGTGCCAGCAGTCGGACTAGCGGTATAGAGACCCAGTACTTC. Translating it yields CASSRTSGIETQYF.

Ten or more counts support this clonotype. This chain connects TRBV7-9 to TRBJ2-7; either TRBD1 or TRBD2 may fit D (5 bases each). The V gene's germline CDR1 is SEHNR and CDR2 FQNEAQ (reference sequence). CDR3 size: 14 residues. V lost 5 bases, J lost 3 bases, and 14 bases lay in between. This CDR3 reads CASSDGTARYEQYF. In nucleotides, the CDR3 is TGTGCCAGCAGCGATGGGACCGCCCGCTACGAGCAGTACTTC.

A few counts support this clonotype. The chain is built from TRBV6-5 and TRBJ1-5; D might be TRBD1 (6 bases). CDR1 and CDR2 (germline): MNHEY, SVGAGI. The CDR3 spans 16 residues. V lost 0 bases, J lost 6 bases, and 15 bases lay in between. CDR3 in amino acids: CASSYSMVGAGQPQHF. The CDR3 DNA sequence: TGTGCCAGCAGTTACTCGATGGTGGGGGCGGGTCAGCCCCAGCATTTT.

CDR3 region: CASRDLAGGFDEQFF. The CDR3 DNA is TGTGCCAGCAGAGACCTAGCGGGGGGCTTCGATGAGCAGTTCTTC. The rearrangement joins TRBV6-2 or TRBV6-3 to TRBJ2-1; 11 nucleotides agree with TRBD2. Germline V lookup: CDR1 MNHEY, CDR2 SVGEGT. Trimming took 6 bases from V and 8 from J; bases not matched to a gene: 9. This CDR3 has 15 residues.

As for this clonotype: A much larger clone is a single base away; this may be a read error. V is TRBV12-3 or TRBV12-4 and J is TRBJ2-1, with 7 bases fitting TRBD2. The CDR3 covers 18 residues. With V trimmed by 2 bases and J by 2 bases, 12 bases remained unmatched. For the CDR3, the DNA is TGTGCCAGCAGTTTACGGCTGTTAACTAGCGCACCCTACAATGAGCAGTTCTTC. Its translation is CASSLRLLTSAPYNEQFF.

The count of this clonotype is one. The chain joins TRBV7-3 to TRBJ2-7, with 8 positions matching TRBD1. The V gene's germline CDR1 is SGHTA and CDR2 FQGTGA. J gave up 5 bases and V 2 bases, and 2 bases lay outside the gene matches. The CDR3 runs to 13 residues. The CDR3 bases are TGTGCCAGCAGCTTAGACAGGGGTGACGAGCAGTACTTC. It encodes CASSLDRGDEQYF.

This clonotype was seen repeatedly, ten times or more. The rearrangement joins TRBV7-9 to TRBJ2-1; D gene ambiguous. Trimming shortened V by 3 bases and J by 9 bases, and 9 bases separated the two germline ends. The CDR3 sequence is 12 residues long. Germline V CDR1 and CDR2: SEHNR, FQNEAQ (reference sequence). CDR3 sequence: CASSFPRTEQFF. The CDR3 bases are TGTGCCAGCAGCTTCCCCAGGACTGAGCAGTTCTTC.

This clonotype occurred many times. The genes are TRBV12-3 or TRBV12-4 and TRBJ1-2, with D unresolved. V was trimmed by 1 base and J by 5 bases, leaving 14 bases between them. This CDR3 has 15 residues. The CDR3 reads CASSLVGGSGYGYTF. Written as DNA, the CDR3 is TGTGCCAGCAGTTTAGTTGGTGGGTCTGGGTATGGCTACACCTTC.

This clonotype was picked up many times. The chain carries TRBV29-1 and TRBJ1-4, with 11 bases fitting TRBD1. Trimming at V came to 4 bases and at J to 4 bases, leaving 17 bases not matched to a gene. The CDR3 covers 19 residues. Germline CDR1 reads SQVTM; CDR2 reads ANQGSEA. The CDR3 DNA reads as TGCAGCGTTGCCCAAACGAGGACAGGGGGCGCCGGGGATAATGAAAAACTGTTTTTT. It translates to CSVAQTRTGGAGDNEKLFF.

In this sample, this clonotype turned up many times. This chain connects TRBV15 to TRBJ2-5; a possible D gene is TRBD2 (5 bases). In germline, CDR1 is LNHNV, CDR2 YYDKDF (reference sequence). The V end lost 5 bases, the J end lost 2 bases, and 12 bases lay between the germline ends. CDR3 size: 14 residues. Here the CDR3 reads CATSRRTGQETQYF. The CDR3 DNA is TGTGCCACCAGCCGACGGACGGGGCAAGAGACCCAGTACTTC.

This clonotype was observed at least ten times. In DNA form, the CDR3 reads TGTGCCACCAGGGGGGACCGAGTCACCGGGGAGCTGTTTTTT. This encodes CATRGDRVTGELFF. V usage is TRBV28 and J usage is TRBJ2-2; tentative D call: TRBD1 (7 bases). V dropped 10 bases and J dropped 4 bases, with 16 bases sitting between them. Germline V gene data show CDR1 as MDHEN and CDR2 as SYDVKM. The CDR3 is 14 residues long. Full variable domain (outside the CDR3, taken from reference TRBV28 and TRBJ2-2): DVKVTQSSRYLVKRTGEKVFLECVQDMDHENMFWYRQDPGLGLRLIYFSYDVKMKEKGDIPEGYSVSREKKERFSLILESASTNQTSMYLCATRGDRVTGELFFGEGSRLTVL.